The rows below give T cell receptor beta chains drawn from one sample of a study of blood T cell repertoires in COVID-19. Sequencing was performed with immunoSEQ multiplex PCR; in TCRdb, only in-frame clones are kept and a portion is missing. The repertoire holds about 130,000 clones, roughly four fifths seen once, with about 18% in the top ten. The sequencing input was PBMCs or T cells enriched from blood (not recorded which). The receptors derive from a man aged 25-45 years who had recovered from COVID-19. Both conserved end residues are part of each CDR3. A D gene is named only where the DNA matches it firmly. The size entry is marked missing in some rows and otherwise reads once, few, many or a size class.

>TRBJ1-1|TRBD1|TRBV2|once|14
CASSTWTGDTEAFF
TGTGCCAGCAGTACATGGACAGGGGACACTGAAGCTTTCTTT
>TRBJ2-7|-|TRBV30|-|14
CAWKTGEKSYEQYF
TGTGCCTGGAAGACAGGCGAAAAGTCCTACGAGCAGTACTTC
>TRBJ1-3|TRBD1|TRBV19|once|15
CASSGQGVTGNTIYF
TGTGCCAGTAGCGGACAGGGGGTCACTGGAAACACCATATATTTT
>TRBJ2-5|TRBD2|TRBV4-2|-|19
CASSQTALTSGGQGETQYF
TGTGCCAGCAGCCAAACGGCCCTGACTAGCGGGGGGCAGGGAGAGACCCAGTACTTC
>TRBJ2-2|-|TRBV15|-|14
CATSISGYAGELFF
TGTGCCACCAGCATATCAGGGTACGCCGGGGAGCTGTTTTTT
>TRBJ2-5|-|TRBV7-7|once|15
CASSPRDRNQETQYF
TGTGCTAGCAGCCCGCGGGACAGAAACCAAGAGACCCAGTACTTC
>TRBJ1-2|-|TRBV15|-|14
CATSRDEANYGYTF
TGTGCCACCAGCAGAGATGAAGCAAACTATGGCTACACCTTC
>TRBJ2-7|-|TRBV4-1|once|15
CASSQEHRRGYEQYF
TGCGCCAGCAGCCAAGAGCACAGGAGGGGCTACGAGCAGTACTTC
>TRBJ1-1|-|TRBV29-1|-|13
CSVEESRNTEAFF
TGCAGCGTTGAAGAATCCAGGAACACTGAAGCTTTCTTT
>TRBJ2-2|-|TRBV5-1|-|15
CASSSGTENTGELFF
TGCGCCAGCAGCTCCGGAACAGAGAACACCGGGGAGCTGTTTTTT
>TRBJ1-6|TRBD1|TRBV6-5|-|14
CASIPGQGHSPLHF
TGTGCCAGCATTCCGGGACAGGGGCACTCACCCCTCCACTTT
>TRBJ2-7|TRBD2|TRBV18|-|17
CASSLNSLAGGTYEQYF
TGTGCCAGCTCACTCAACTCACTAGCGGGAGGAACCTACGAGCAGTACTTC
>TRBJ1-2|-|TRBV18|-|14
CASSPDEGGNGYTF
TGTGCCAGCTCACCGGATGAGGGAGGGAATGGCTACACCTTC
>TRBJ1-5|TRBD1|TRBV5-1|-|15
CASSLGDRVDQPQHF
TGCGCCAGCAGCTTGGGGGACAGGGTTGATCAGCCCCAGCATTTT
>TRBJ1-2|TRBD1|TRBV29-1|-|14
CSVEAGDSNYGYTF
TGCAGCGTTGAAGCGGGGGACAGTAACTATGGCTACACCTTC
>TRBJ1-6|-|TRBV6-5|-|15
CASSRDIPRGSPLHF
TGTGCCAGCAGCCGGGACATCCCTCGGGGTTCACCCCTCCACTTT
>TRBJ2-3|TRBD2|TRBV7-3|-|15
CASSRTSASTDTQYF
TGTGCCAGCAGCCGGACTAGCGCTAGCACAGATACGCAGTATTTT
>TRBJ1-4|TRBD1|TRBV11-1|-|14
CASRSGTGSEKLFF
TGTGCCAGCAGATCCGGGACAGGGTCCGAAAAACTGTTTTTT
>TRBJ1-1|-|TRBV11-2|-|13
CASSIQENTEAFF
TGTGCCAGCAGCATACAGGAGAACACTGAAGCTTTCTTT
>TRBJ1-1|-|TRBV2|-|15
CASRSRAGVNTEAFF
TGTGCCAGCAGATCGAGGGCGGGGGTGAACACTGAAGCTTTCTTT
>TRBJ1-4|-|TRBV19|-|15
CASSPPTAPNEKLFF
TGTGCCAGTAGTCCCCCCACTGCACCTAATGAAAAACTGTTTTTT
>TRBJ2-3|-|TRBV4-2|-|14
CASSQDSSTDTQYF
TGTGCCAGCAGCCAAGACAGTAGCACAGATACGCAGTATTTT
>TRBJ1-2|-|TRBV11-2|-|18
CASSTLTFKQGRGYGYTF
TGTGCCAGCAGCACTCTCACTTTCAAACAGGGTCGCGGCTATGGCTACACCTTC
>TRBJ1-3|-|TRBV2|-|17
CASSLQKTGHSGNTIYF
TGTGCCAGCAGCTTACAAAAAACAGGTCACTCTGGAAACACCATATATTTT
>TRBJ2-3|-|TRBV6-1|-|17
CASSEFQGLASTDTQYF
TGTGCCAGCAGTGAATTCCAGGGGCTAGCTAGCACAGATACGCAGTATTTT
>TRBJ2-3|-|TRBV5-1|-|14
CASSPGQVTDTQYF
TGCGCCAGCAGCCCGGGACAAGTCACAGATACGCAGTATTTT
>TRBJ1-3|TRBD1|TRBV19|-|16
CASSHSTGDSGNTIYF
TGTGCCAGTAGTCATTCCACAGGGGACTCTGGAAACACCATATATTTT
>TRBJ1-2|-|TRBV7-9|-|14
CASSLARTDYGYTF
TGTGCCAGCAGCTTAGCGCGCACGGACTATGGCTACACCTTC
>TRBJ2-3|-|TRBV3-1/TRBV3-2|-|17
CASSQDARYRTTDTQYF
TGTGCCAGCAGCCAAGATGCTCGCTACAGAACTACAGATACGCAGTATTTT
>TRBJ1-1|TRBD1|TRBV27|-|15
CASSYRTGPYTEAFF
TGTGCCAGCAGTTACAGGACAGGGCCGTACACTGAAGCTTTCTTT
>TRBJ2-3|TRBD2|TRBV4-2|-|20
CASSPGTPRRGGTLTDTQYF
TGTGCCAGCAGCCCCGGGACCCCTAGGCGGGGGGGCACTTTGACAGATACGCAGTATTTT
>TRBJ2-1|TRBD2|TRBV5-5|-|18
CASSSEGLAGYEYNEQFF
TGTGCCAGCAGCTCGGAGGGACTAGCGGGATATGAATACAATGAGCAGTTCTTC
>TRBJ2-2|TRBD1|TRBV7-9|-|16
CASSTPRQGHTGELFF
TGTGCCAGCAGCACCCCTCGACAGGGGCACACCGGGGAGCTGTTTTTT
>TRBJ1-1|-|TRBV4-1|-|14
CASSLDRKNTEAFF
TGCGCCAGCAGCCTCGACAGAAAGAACACTGAAGCTTTCTTT
>TRBJ1-1|TRBD1|TRBV4-2|-|16
CASLIRQGNMNTEAFF
TGTGCCAGCCTAATCAGACAGGGAAACATGAACACTGAAGCTTTCTTT
>TRBJ2-7|TRBD2|TRBV5-1|-|15
CASSLAGTTSSEQYF
TGCGCCAGCAGCTTGGCCGGGACTACCTCCTCCGAGCAGTACTTC
>TRBJ2-1|TRBD1|TRBV29-1|-|14
CSVVGQGRYNEQFF
TGCAGCGTTGTGGGACAGGGACGGTACAATGAGCAGTTCTTC
>TRBJ2-3|-|TRBV7-9|-|15
CASSLDPTGTDTQYF
TGTGCCAGCAGCTTAGACCCCACAGGGACAGATACGCAGTATTTT
>TRBJ2-1|-|TRBV12-3/TRBV12-4|once|12
CASSPQYNEQFF
TGTGCCAGCAGTCCCCAATACAATGAGCAGTTCTTC
>TRBJ1-1|-|TRBV19|many|14
CASSPQGLNTEAFF
TGTGCCAGTAGTCCGCAGGGTCTGAACACTGAAGCTTTCTTT
>TRBJ1-5|-|TRBV4-1|-|14
CASSPRTRNQPQHF
TGCGCCAGCAGCCCGCGGACACGGAATCAGCCCCAGCATTTT
>TRBJ1-1|-|TRBV6-5|-|13
CASSPGGYTEAFF
TGTGCCAGCAGCCCGGGGGGTTACACTGAAGCTTTCTTT